The present entry profiles one TCR beta chain with its context. The data stem from a study of blood T cell repertoires in COVID-19. Turning to the study itself: The United States, Italy and Spain supplied acute and convalescent COVID-19 samples. The cDNA or gDNA used as material had been derived from T cells, B-cell-depleted T cells, or PBMCs.

Authors' data handling: Reference gene primer amplification gave nucleated cell count estimates. Here immunoSEQ multiplex PCR was the method, and the copy in TCRdb shows in-frame clones only, minus some. That table supplies the V and J calls and clone size; D and trimming were determined from the DNA. The profile covers approximately 120,000 clones, with roughly 82% appearing a single time and 7% to 9.5% taken by the ten largest. This clonotype originated in a woman of 80 years or more with active or convalescent COVID-19. Specimen: peripheral blood.

In DNA form, the CDR3 reads TGCGCCAGCAGCTTGTACGGGCGGGGCTCCACCGGGGAGCTGTTTTTT. Translation gives CASSLYGRGSTGELFF. The V and J genes are TRBV5-1 and TRBJ2-2; possible D gene TRBD2, 6 bases. Between the trimmed V and J ends, which lost 1 base and 4 bases, there was a span of 14 bases. This CDR3 has 16 amino acids. CDR1 SGHRS and CDR2 YFSETQ come from the germline V gene.